The clone carrying this T cell receptor (beta chain) showed up just once. Its antigen is not known. The record originates from a study of siplizumab effects on memory and regulatory T cells. The assay covered approximately 10^5 TCR templates per sample. Data came from immunoSEQ multiplex PCR; TCRdb stores just in-frame clones and leaves some out. The table includes tens of thousands of clones, roughly 93% detected once. Study results and limitations: Proliferating Tregs' suppressive function in siplizumab cultures went unconfirmed. Unstimulated subsets accounted for the mapping of only a minor share of the clones that were alloreactive. Where siplizumab was present, mappable alloreactive CD4+ clones averaged around 70% Treg-derived, compared with 26.9% in controls.

This CDR3 contains 15 residues. Trimming cost V 5 bases and J 7 bases; bases outside gene matches: 7. CDR1 and CDR2 from the germline V gene are SGHTA and FQGNSA. The sequence derives from a human donor in good health. V and J are TRBV7-2 and TRBJ2-7, with 14 bases lining up with TRBD2. Sequencing input: CD8+ T cells sorted from blood. CDR3 residues: CASSPGLAGGKEQYF. The CDR3 bases are TGTGCCAGCAGCCCCGGACTAGCGGGGGGCAAAGAGCAGTACTTC.